A few counts support the clone carrying this T cell receptor beta chain. The antigen is unknown. Two oligonucleotides, mixed equimolar, formed the beta constant-region primer covering TRBC1 and TRBC2. The ligated cDNA underwent four PCR rounds using SP2 and nested alpha and beta constant-region primers. Each CDR3 protein is one row after TCRdb ran MiXCR on the UMI-ligation and nested PCR reads. The sample yields over 110,000 distinct CDR3 sequences, approximately 20% seen once. The data are from a study of naive and memory T cell subsets. Study results and caveats: Possibly reflecting memory cells re-expressing CD45RA, a few larger clonotypes occurred in naive repertoires, especially CD8.

V lost 5 bases and J 1 base, leaving 16 bases between the germline ends. There are 16 residues in the CDR3. Germline-derived CDR1 and CDR2 are SGHVS and FQNEAQ. Sequencing was carried out using naive CD8+ T cells from blood. This receptor was identified in a human donor in good health. This chain uses TRBV7-8 with TRBJ2-3; perhaps TRBD2 as D (6 bases). CDR3 nucleotides: TGTGCCAGCAGCCCGGCCGGGACTGGAGGCACAGATACGCAGTATTTT. Translation gives CASSPAGTGGTDTQYF. The entire variable domain, with the rest obtained from reference TRBV7-8 and TRBJ2-3, is as follows: GAGVSQSPRYKVAKRGQDVALRCDPISGHVSLFWYQQALGQGPEFLTYFQNEAQLDKSGLPSDRFFAERPEGSVSTLKIQRTQQEDSAVYLCASSPAGTGGTDTQYFGPGTRLTVL.